The 15 T cell receptor beta chains below come from one sample, sequenced in a study of cytomegalovirus exposure and HLA in healthy donors. Use of 60 Vbeta and 13 Jbeta primers characterized the PCR. This table comes from immunoSEQ multiplex PCR, and its TCRdb copy is limited to in-frame clones, with some not included. The sample shows more than 150,000 clones, around 79% of them seen only once. Sample: PBMCs. The receptor set was obtained from a middle-aged man in good health and CMV-seropositive.

The rearrangement joins TRBV29-1 to TRBJ1-1; D uncertain. This CDR3 comprises 14 residues. Germline V gives CDR1 SQVTM, CDR2 ANQGSEA. V lost 7 bases, J lost 0 bases, and 15 bases lay in between. CDR3 in amino acids: CSAVKQPLNTEAFF. The CDR3 DNA sequence: TGCAGCGCAGTTAAACAGCCTCTGAACACTGAAGCTTTCTTT.

The chain joins TRBV6-6 to TRBJ2-7; 12 nucleotides agree with TRBD1. CDR3 length: 15 amino acids. Germline CDR1 MNHNY, CDR2 SVGAGI (reference sequence). The J segment lost 7 bases and the V segment lost 6 bases, leaving 10 bases of the junction unmatched. The CDR3 DNA sequence: TGTGCCAGCAGAAACCGGGACAGGGGGCGTTGGGAGCAGTACTTC. Translated: CASRNRDRGRWEQYF.

This chain links TRBV10-1 with TRBJ2-3; 9 bases fit TRBD1. V gave up 4 bases and J gave up 4 bases; unmatched junction bases: 3. This CDR3 comprises 14 residues. Germline CDR1 reads WNHNN; CDR2 reads SYGVQD (reference sequence). The CDR3 protein is CASSGGTGPDTQYF. CDR3 DNA: TGCGCCAGCAGTGGCGGGACAGGGCCAGATACGCAGTATTTT.

The J gene is TRBJ2-5, the V gene TRBV6-6; D perhaps matches TRBD2 (6 bases). V lost 6 bases to trimming and J lost 2 bases, with 16 bases between them. CDR3 length equals 15 residues. Germline lookup yields CDR1 MNHNY and CDR2 SVGAGI (reference sequence). CDR3 nucleotide sequence: TGTGCCAGCAGCGCGGGCGGGATATTTCAAGAGACCCAGTACTTC. It is translated as CASSAGGIFQETQYF.

This clone was observed a handful of times. The V call is TRBV6-5, the J call TRBJ1-1; no clear D gene. Germline V gene data show CDR1 as MNHEY and CDR2 as SVGAGI. There are 16 residues in the CDR3. Trimming shortened V by 2 bases and J by 0 bases, and 13 bases separated the two germline ends. CDR3 sequence: CASSYNPGGVNTEAFF. CDR3 DNA sequence: TGTGCCAGCAGTTACAACCCGGGAGGCGTGAACACTGAAGCTTTCTTT.

The J gene is TRBJ2-1, the V gene TRBV5-1; 11 bases map to TRBD2. The trim removed 4 bases at V and 0 bases at J, leaving 3 bases unmatched. The length of the CDR3 is 16 residues. Germline V lookup: CDR1 SGHRS, CDR2 YFSETQ. CDR3 amino acids: CASSTLAGGSYNEQFF. The CDR3, as DNA: TGCGCCAGCAGCACCCTAGCGGGGGGCTCCTACAATGAGCAGTTCTTC.

The chain is built from TRBV15 and TRBJ1-4; TRBD1 matches 10 bases. The CDR3 is 16 amino acids. The germline V gene encodes CDR1 LNHNV and CDR2 YYDKDF (reference sequence). J was trimmed by 8 bases and V by 0 bases; bases with no gene match: 6. CDR3 DNA sequence: TGTGCCACCAGCAGAGATCGGGGGACAGGGGACGAAAAACTGTTTTTT. This sequence encodes CATSRDRGTGDEKLFF. The variable domain in full, completed from reference TRBV15 and TRBJ1-4, reads DAMVIQNPRYQVTQFGKPVTLSCSQTLNHNVMYWYQQKSSQAPKLLFHYYDKDFNNEADTPDNFQSRRPNTSFCFLDIRSPGLGDTAMYLCATSRDRGTGDEKLFFGSGTQLSVL.

This chain joins TRBV4-1 and TRBJ1-5; D unclear. V was trimmed by 2 bases and J by 0 bases, leaving 8 bases between them. The CDR3 is 15 amino acids. Germline V gives CDR1 MGHRA, CDR2 YSYEKL. The CDR3 coding sequence is TGCGCCAGCAGCCAACGGGTCGATAGCAATCAGCCCCAGCATTTT. This encodes CASSQRVDSNQPQHF.

CDR3 sequence (DNA): TGTGCCAGCAGCCCACCCCCGCCATCGACAGGGCGGATGAACACTGAAGCTTTCTTT. Protein: CASSPPPPSTGRMNTEAFF. This chain joins TRBV7-2 and TRBJ1-1; 7 bases line up with TRBD1. Germline values: CDR1 SGHTA, CDR2 FQGNSA. Trimming cost V 5 bases and J 0 bases; bases outside gene matches: 18. The CDR3 loop spans 19 amino acids.

The rearrangement uses TRBV6-5 and TRBJ2-4; D uncertain. V lost 5 bases, J lost 4 bases, and 6 bases lay in between. This CDR3 is 12 amino acids long. Germline CDR1 is MNHEY and CDR2 is SVGAGI. CDR3 nucleotides: TGTGCCAGCAGTACCGGGAAAAACATTCAGTACTTC. Translation gives CASSTGKNIQYF.

V usage is TRBV29-1 and J usage is TRBJ1-1; possible D gene TRBD1, 6 bases. V dropped 4 bases and J dropped 9 bases, with 15 bases sitting between them. In germline, CDR1 is SQVTM, CDR2 ANQGSEA. The CDR3 is made up of 12 amino acids. The CDR3 bases are TGCAGCGTTGTAGACAGGCAGGGTAAAGCTTTCTTT. It codes for CSVVDRQGKAFF. The whole variable domain, filled in from reference TRBV29-1 and TRBJ1-1, reads SAVISQKPSRDICQRGTSLTIQCQVDSQVTMMFWYRQQPGQSLTLIATANQGSEATYESGFVIDKFPISRPNLTFSTLTVSNMSPEDSSIYLCSVVDRQGKAFFGQGTRLTVV.

CDR3 sequence: CASSRREGSNQPQHF. The CDR3 DNA reads TGTGCCAGCAGCCGGCGAGAGGGAAGCAATCAGCCCCAGCATTTT. V is TRBV7-8 and J is TRBJ1-5; D gene uncertain. Deletions cut 5 bases from V and 1 base from J, with 12 bases between. Germline V gene lookup returns CDR1 SGHVS and CDR2 FQNEAQ. The CDR3 has 15 amino acids.

This clone was detected a few times. The rearrangement links TRBV7-7 to TRBJ2-2; 13 bases line up with TRBD2. The CDR3 runs 17 residues. The trim removed 3 bases at V and 4 bases at J, leaving 5 bases unmatched. Germline lookup yields CDR1 SSHAT and CDR2 FNYEAQ (reference sequence). The CDR3 sequence is CASSLGLAGSSTGELFF. CDR3 nucleotides: TGTGCCAGCAGCTTGGGACTAGCGGGGAGTAGCACCGGGGAGCTGTTTTTT.

The chain has TRBV9 and TRBJ2-4; 8 bases fit TRBD2. Germline trimming cut 4 bases from V and 8 bases from J; bases unmatched to any gene: 5. This CDR3 spans 13 amino acids. Germline CDR1 SGDLS, CDR2 YYNGEE. The CDR3 region is CASSPAGGYIQYF. CDR3 in DNA: TGTGCCAGCAGCCCCGCGGGGGGATACATTCAGTACTTC.

This clone was recorded at least ten times. Other DNA sequences in this specimen translate into the identical CDR3. The V gene is TRBV5-1, the J gene TRBJ2-7, with no clear D. V was pared by 3 bases and J by 1 base, with 2 bases between. The CDR3 length is 11 residues. Germline V lookup: CDR1 SGHRS, CDR2 YFSETQ. Written as DNA, the CDR3 is TGCGCCAGCAGCTCTTCCTACGAGCAGTACTTC. Amino acid sequence: CASSSSYEQYF.